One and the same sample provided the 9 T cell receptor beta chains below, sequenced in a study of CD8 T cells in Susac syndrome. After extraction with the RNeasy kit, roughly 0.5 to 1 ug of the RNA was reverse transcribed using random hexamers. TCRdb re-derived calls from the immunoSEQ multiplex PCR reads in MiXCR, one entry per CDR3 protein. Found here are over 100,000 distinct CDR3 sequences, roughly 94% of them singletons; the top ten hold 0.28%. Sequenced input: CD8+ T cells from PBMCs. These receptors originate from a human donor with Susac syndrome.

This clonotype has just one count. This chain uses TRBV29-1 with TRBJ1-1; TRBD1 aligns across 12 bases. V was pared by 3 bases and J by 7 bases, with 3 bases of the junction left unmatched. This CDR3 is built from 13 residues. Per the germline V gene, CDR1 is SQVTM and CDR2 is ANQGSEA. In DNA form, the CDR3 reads TGCAGCGTTGAGGGGGACAGGGGGCTTGAAGCTTTCTTT. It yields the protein CSVEGDRGLEAFF.

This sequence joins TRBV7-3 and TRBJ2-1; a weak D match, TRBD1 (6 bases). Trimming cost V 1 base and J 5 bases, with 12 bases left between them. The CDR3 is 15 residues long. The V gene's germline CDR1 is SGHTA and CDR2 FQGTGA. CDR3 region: CASSLSWGPNNEQFF. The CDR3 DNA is TGTGCCAGCAGCTTAAGTTGGGGGCCGAACAATGAGCAGTTCTTC.

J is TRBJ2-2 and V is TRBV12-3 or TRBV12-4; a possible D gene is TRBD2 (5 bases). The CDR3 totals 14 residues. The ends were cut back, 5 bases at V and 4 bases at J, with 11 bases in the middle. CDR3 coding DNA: TGTGCCAGCAGTACCGGACTCCTCACCGGGGAGCTGTTTTTT. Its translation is CASSTGLLTGELFF.

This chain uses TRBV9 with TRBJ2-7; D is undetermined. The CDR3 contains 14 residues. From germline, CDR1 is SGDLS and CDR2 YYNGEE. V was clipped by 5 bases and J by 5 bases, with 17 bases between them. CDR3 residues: CASSGDGAADEQYF. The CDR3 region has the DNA TGTGCCAGCAGTGGAGACGGCGCCGCCGACGAGCAGTACTTC.

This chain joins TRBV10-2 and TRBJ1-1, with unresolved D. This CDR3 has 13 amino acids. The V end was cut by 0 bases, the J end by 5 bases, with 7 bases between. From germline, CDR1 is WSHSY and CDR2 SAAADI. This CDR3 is CASSESWQTEAFF. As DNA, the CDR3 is TGCGCCAGCAGTGAGTCTTGGCAGACTGAAGCTTTCTTT.

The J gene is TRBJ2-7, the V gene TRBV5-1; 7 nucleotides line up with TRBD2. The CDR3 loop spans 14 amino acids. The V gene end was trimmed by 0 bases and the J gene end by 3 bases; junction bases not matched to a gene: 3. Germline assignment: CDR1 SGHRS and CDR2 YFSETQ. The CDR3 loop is CASSLASGFYEQYF. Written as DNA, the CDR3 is TGCGCCAGCAGCTTGGCTAGCGGTTTCTACGAGCAGTACTTC.

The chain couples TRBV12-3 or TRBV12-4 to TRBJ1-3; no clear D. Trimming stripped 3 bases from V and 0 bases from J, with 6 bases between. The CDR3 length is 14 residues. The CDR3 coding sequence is TGTGCCAGCAGTTTTGAACTCTCTGGAAACACCATATATTTT. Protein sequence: CASSFELSGNTIYF.

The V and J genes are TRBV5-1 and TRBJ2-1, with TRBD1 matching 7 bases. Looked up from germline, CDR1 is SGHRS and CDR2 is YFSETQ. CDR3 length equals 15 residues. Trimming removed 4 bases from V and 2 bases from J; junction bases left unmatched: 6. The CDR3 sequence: CASSPGTDPYNEQFF. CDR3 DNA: TGCGCCAGCAGCCCAGGGACAGACCCCTACAATGAGCAGTTCTTC.

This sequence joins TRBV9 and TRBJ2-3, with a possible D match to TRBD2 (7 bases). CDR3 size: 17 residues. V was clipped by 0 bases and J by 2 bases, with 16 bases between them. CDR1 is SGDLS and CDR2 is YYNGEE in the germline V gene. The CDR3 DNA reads TGTGCCAGCAGCGTAGGGGGCATGGGGGGGCCCACAGATACGCAGTATTTT. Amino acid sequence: CASSVGGMGGPTDTQYF.